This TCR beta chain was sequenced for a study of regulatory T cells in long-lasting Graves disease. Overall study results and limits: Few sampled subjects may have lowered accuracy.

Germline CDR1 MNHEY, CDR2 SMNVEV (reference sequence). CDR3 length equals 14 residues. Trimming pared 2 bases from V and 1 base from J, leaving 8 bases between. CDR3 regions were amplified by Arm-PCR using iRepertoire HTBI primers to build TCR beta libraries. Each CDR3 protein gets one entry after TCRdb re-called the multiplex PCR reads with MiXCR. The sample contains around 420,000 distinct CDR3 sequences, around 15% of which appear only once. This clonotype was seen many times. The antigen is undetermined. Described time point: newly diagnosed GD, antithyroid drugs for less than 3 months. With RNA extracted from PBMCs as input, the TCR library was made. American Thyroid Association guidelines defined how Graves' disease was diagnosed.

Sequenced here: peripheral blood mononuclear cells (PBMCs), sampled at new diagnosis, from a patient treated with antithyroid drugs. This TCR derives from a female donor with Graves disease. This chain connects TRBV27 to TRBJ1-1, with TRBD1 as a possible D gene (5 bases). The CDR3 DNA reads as TGTGCCAGCAGTTTACGGGGGACGAACACTGAAGCTTTCTTT. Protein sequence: CASSLRGTNTEAFF.